Detailed here is one T cell receptor beta chain. This entry comes from a study of blood T cells in healthy people across ages. In each sample, at least 7 million PBMCs were isolated. A minimum of 5 micrograms of total RNA was extracted per sample. A second roughly 7 to 12 cycle PCR used barcoded and J-beta primers. A single record per CDR3 protein comes from TCRdb applying MiXCR to the 5' RACE reads. The sample has about 1.4 million distinct CDR3 sequences; 55% to 75% are singletons. The J segment lost 4 bases and the V segment lost 1 base, leaving 3 bases of the junction unmatched. Germline V gene lookup returns CDR1 DFQATT and CDR2 SNEGSKA (reference sequence). The CDR3 loop spans 15 amino acids.

The TCR comes from a young man in good health. The gene calls are TRBV20-1 and TRBJ2-3, with 12 bases that match TRBD2. The sequenced sample consisted of blood. CDR3 nucleotides: TGCAGTGCTAGAGCCGGACTAGCGGGGTCAGATACGCAGTATTTT. Translation gives CSARAGLAGSDTQYF.